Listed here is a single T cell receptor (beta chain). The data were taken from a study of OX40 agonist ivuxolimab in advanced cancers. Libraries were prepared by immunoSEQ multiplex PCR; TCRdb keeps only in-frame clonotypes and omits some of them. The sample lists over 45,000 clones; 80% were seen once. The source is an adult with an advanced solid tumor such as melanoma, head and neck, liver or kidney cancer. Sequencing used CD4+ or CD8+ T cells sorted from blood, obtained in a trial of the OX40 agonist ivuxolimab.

CDR3 loop: CASSQEWGGAETQYF. The CDR3 DNA sequence: TGCGCCAGCAGCCAAGAGTGGGGGGGGGCTGAGACCCAGTACTTC. The chain has TRBV4-3 and TRBJ2-5, with D maybe TRBD2 (7 bases). This CDR3 has 15 amino acids. Germline V lookup: CDR1 LGHNA, CDR2 YSLEER. Trimming shortened V by 0 bases and J by 5 bases, and 13 bases separated the two germline ends.